The TCR beta chain under discussion was sequenced for a study of T cells of healthy individuals. Each CDR3 protein gets one entry after TCRdb re-called the 5' RACE reads with MiXCR. The table includes fewer than 90,000 distinct CDR3 sequences, approximately 4.7% detected once. This clonotype was seen at least ten times. The clonotype originates from a female donor in good health.

CDR3 sequence: CATSDSQRTGPSYNEQFF. The CDR3 DNA reads as TGTGCCACCAGTGATTCTCAACGCACGGGCCCTTCCTACAATGAGCAGTTCTTC. V gene TRBV24-1 combines with J gene TRBJ2-1, with no clear D. Looked up from germline, CDR1 is KGHDR and CDR2 is SFDVKD. Trimming stripped 2 bases from V and 1 base from J, with 17 bases between. The CDR3 runs 18 residues.